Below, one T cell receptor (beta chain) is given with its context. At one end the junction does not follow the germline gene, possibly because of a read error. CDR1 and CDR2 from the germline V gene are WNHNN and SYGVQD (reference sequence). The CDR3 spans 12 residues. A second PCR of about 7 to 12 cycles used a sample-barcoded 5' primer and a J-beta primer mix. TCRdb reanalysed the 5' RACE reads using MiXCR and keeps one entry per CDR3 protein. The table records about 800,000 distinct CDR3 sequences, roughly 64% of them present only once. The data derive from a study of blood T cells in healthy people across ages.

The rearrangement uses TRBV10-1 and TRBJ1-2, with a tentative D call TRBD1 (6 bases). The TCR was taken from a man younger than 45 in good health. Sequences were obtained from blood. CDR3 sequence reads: CANSDSGDVYTF. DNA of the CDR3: TGCGCCAACAGTGATTCAGGGGACGTCTACACCTTC.